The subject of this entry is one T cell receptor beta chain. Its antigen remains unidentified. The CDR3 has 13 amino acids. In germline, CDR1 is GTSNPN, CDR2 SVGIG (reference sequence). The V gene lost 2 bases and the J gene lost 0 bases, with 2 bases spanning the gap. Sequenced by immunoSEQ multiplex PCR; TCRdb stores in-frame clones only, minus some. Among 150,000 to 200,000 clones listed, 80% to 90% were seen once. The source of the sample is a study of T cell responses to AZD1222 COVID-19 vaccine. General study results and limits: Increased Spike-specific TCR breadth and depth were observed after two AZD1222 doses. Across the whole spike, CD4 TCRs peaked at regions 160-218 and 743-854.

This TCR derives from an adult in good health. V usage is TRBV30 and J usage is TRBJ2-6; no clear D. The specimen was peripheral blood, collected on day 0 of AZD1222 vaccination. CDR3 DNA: TGTGCCTGGAGTCGCTCTGGGGCCAACGTCCTGACTTTC. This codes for CAWSRSGANVLTF.